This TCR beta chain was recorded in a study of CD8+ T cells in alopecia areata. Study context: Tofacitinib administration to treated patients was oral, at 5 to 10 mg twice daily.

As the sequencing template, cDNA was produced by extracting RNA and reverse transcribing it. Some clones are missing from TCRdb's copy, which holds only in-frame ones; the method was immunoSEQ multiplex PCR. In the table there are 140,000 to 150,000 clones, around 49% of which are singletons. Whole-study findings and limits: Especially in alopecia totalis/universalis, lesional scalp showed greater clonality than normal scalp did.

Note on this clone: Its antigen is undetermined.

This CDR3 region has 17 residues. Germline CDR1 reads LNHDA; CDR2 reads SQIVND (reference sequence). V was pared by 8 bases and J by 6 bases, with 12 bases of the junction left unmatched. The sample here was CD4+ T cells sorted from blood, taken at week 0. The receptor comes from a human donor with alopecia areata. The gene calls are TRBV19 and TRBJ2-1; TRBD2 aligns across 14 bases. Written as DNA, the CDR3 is TGTGCCAGTGAATTCGATGGGACTAGCGGGAGATTCAATGAGCAGTTCTTC. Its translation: CASEFDGTSGRFNEQFF. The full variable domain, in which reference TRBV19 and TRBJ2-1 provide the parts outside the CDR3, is DGGITQSPKYLFRKEGQNVTLSCEQNLNHDAMYWYRQDPGQGLRLIYYSQIVNDFQKGDIAEGYSVSREKKESFPLTVTSAQKNPTAFYLCASEFDGTSGRFNEQFFGPGTRLTVL.